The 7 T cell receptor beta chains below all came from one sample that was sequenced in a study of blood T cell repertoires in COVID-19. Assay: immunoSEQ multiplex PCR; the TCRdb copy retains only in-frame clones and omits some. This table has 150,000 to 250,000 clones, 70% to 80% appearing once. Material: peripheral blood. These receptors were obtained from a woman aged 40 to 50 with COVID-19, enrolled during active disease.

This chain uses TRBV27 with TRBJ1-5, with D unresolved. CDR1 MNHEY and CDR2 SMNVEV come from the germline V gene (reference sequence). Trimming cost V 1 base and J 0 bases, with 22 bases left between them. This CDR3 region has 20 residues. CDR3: CASSLFWSPSIGDSNQPQHF. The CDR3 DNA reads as TGTGCCAGCAGTTTATTCTGGAGCCCCTCCATCGGGGATAGCAATCAGCCCCAGCATTTT.

The CDR3, as DNA: TGTGCCAGCAGCTTAGGACAGGGGGAACCCTATGGCTACACCTTC. Residues: CASSLGQGEPYGYTF. V gene TRBV9 combines with J gene TRBJ1-2; 10 bases map to TRBD1. The germline V gene encodes CDR1 SGDLS and CDR2 YYNGEE. The CDR3 is 15 residues long. Trimming at V came to 4 bases and at J to 4 bases, leaving 7 bases not matched to a gene.

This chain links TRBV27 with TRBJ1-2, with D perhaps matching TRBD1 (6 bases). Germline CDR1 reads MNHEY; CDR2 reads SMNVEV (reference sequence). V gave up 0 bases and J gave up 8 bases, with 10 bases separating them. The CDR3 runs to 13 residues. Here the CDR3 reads CASSLSGGQGYTF. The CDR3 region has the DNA TGTGCCAGCAGTTTATCAGGGGGTCAAGGCTACACCTTC.

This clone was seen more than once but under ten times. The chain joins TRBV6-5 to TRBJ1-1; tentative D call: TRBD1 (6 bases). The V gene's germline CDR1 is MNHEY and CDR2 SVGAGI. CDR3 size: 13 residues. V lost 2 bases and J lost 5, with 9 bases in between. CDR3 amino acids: CASSYEGDTEAFF. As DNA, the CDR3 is TGTGCCAGCAGTTACGAGGGGGATACTGAAGCTTTCTTT.

This CDR3 reads CASSTGTSGLDTQYF. CDR3 bases: TGTGCCAGCAGCACCGGGACTAGCGGTTTGGATACGCAGTATTTT. The chain couples TRBV3-1 (or the pseudogene TRBV3-2) to TRBJ2-3, with 11 bases identical to TRBD2. Trimming removed 5 bases from V and 6 bases from J; junction bases left unmatched: 7. CDR3 size: 15 residues. Germline V gene lookup returns CDR1 LGHDT and CDR2 YNNKEL (reference sequence).

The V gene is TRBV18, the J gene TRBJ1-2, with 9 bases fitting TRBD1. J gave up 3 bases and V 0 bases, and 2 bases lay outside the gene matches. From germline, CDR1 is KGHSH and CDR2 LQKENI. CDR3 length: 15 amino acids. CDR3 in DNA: TGTGCCAGCTCACCACCGGGACAGGGACACTATGGCTACACCTTC. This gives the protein CASSPPGQGHYGYTF.

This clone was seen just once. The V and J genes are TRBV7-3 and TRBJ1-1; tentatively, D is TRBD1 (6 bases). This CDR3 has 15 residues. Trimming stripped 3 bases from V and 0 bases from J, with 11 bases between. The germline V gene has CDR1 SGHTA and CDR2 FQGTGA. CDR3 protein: CASSFATGVNTEAFF. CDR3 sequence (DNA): TGTGCCAGCAGCTTCGCGACAGGAGTGAACACTGAAGCTTTCTTT.